Following are 30 T cell receptor beta chains from one sample sequenced in a study of control samples from healthy donors and cancer patients. TCRdb's table, derived via immunoSEQ multiplex PCR, lists solely in-frame clones and lacks some. The sample yields more than 100,000 clones, about nine tenths seen once. The sample consisted of blood. The receptors were sampled from a woman aged 18 to 35 in good health.

The V gene is TRBV11-2, the J gene TRBJ1-1; D remains ambiguous. Germline CDR1 SGHAT, CDR2 FQNNGV. Trimming removed 3 bases from V and 1 base from J, with 12 bases in between. The CDR3 runs to 15 residues. The chain's CDR3 is CASSFGHRSNTEAFF. CDR3 DNA: TGTGCCAGCAGCTTTGGGCATCGATCGAACACTGAAGCTTTCTTT. The full variable domain, rest sourced from reference TRBV11-2 and TRBJ1-1, is EAGVAQSPRYKIIEKRQSVAFWCNPISGHATLYWYQQILGQGPKLLIQFQNNGVVDDSQLPKDRFSAERLKGVDSTLKIQPAKLEDSAVYLCASSFGHRSNTEAFFGQGTRLTVV.

The CDR3 loop is CASSYSAARGGELFF. The CDR3 DNA is TGTGCCAGCAGTTACTCCGCGGCCCGCGGCGGGGAGCTGTTTTTT. The rearrangement joins TRBV6-5 to TRBJ2-2; D call uncertain. Germline V lookup: CDR1 MNHEY, CDR2 SVGAGI. V was cut by 0 bases and J by 7 bases, with 12 bases left in between. The CDR3 contains 15 residues.

The V and J genes are TRBV7-2 and TRBJ2-3; a possible D gene is TRBD2 (6 bases). The germline gives CDR1 SGHTA, CDR2 FQGNSA. Trimming cost V 4 bases and J 2 bases, with 13 bases left between them. CDR3 size: 15 residues. The CDR3 DNA follows: TGTGCCAGCAGCTACCAGGGAGGTTTCACAGATACGCAGTATTTT. This sequence encodes CASSYQGGFTDTQYF.

The CDR3 DNA reads as TGTGCCAGCAGACCGCTTGGGGTTCTCTATGGCTACACCTTC. Protein product: CASRPLGVLYGYTF. The chain is built from TRBV28 and TRBJ1-2; D is ambiguous. Per the germline V gene, CDR1 is MDHEN and CDR2 is SYDVKM. Trimming took off 6 bases at V and 4 bases at J, with 15 bases between the two ends. The CDR3 is made up of 14 amino acids.

This chain uses TRBV12-3 or TRBV12-4 with TRBJ1-2, with D uncertain. V lost 3 bases and J lost 4, with 6 bases in between. The CDR3 covers 12 residues. The CDR3 loop is CASSFSSYGYTF. The CDR3 bases are TGTGCCAGCAGTTTTAGTTCCTATGGCTACACCTTC.

J is TRBJ2-5 and V is TRBV15; TRBD2 might be the D (6 bases). CDR1 LNHNV and CDR2 YYDKDF come from the germline V gene (reference sequence). Deletions cut 0 bases from V and 1 base from J, with 15 bases between. The CDR3 is 17 residues long. The CDR3 is CATSREGRGAPQETQYF. Written as DNA, the CDR3 is TGTGCCACCAGCAGAGAGGGGCGGGGTGCACCCCAAGAGACCCAGTACTTC.

Only one count was recorded for this clone. The chain carries TRBV27 and TRBJ2-1; D perhaps matches TRBD2 (6 bases). Germline CDR1 is MNHEY and CDR2 is SMNVEV (reference sequence). The CDR3 has 15 residues. V shed 3 bases and J shed 5 bases, with 14 bases lying between them. CDR3 loop: CASSLVSGLHNEQFF. Written as DNA, the CDR3 is TGTGCCAGCAGTTTGGTAAGCGGGCTCCACAATGAGCAGTTCTTC.

The rearrangement links TRBV28 to TRBJ2-1; D gene ambiguous. Trimming removed 3 bases at V and 7 bases at J, with 13 bases between. Germline CDR1 is MDHEN and CDR2 is SYDVKM. CDR3 length: 14 residues. The CDR3 loop reads CASSFGEIENEQFF. Written as DNA, the CDR3 is TGTGCCAGCAGTTTTGGAGAGATAGAGAATGAGCAGTTCTTC.

Of note for this clone: This same CDR3 is encoded by further DNA sequences in the sample. This rearrangement joins TRBV28 to TRBJ2-7, with TRBD1 as a possible D gene (5 bases). The CDR3 length is 13 residues. V lost 1 base to trimming and J lost 3 bases, with 7 bases between them. CDR1 is MDHEN, CDR2 SYDVKM, per germline. The CDR3 reads CASSLSTGYEQYF. CDR3 nucleotides: TGTGCCAGCAGTTTATCTACAGGCTACGAGCAGTACTTC.

V and J are TRBV28 and TRBJ2-7; D unclear. The CDR3 has 13 amino acids. CDR1 is MDHEN, CDR2 SYDVKM, per germline. V was cut by 3 bases and J by 4 bases, with 10 bases left in between. The CDR3: CASSFGSQYEQYF. The CDR3 coding sequence is TGTGCCAGCAGTTTCGGCTCCCAGTACGAGCAGTACTTC. The full variable domain, its missing parts supplied by reference TRBV28 and TRBJ2-7, is DVKVTQSSRYLVKRTGEKVFLECVQDMDHENMFWYRQDPGLGLRLIYFSYDVKMKEKGDIPEGYSVSREKKERFSLILESASTNQTSMYLCASSFGSQYEQYFGPGTRLTVT.

In DNA, the CDR3 is TGTGCCAGCAGCTTAGGGGTTGGTCACTCCTACGAGCAGTACTTC. It codes for CASSLGVGHSYEQYF. The chain is built from TRBV7-2 and TRBJ2-7; D is ambiguous. Germline assignment: CDR1 SGHTA and CDR2 FQGNSA. Trimming removed 1 base at V and 0 bases at J, with 10 bases between. There are 15 residues in the CDR3.

This clone appeared a few times. V and J are TRBV27 and TRBJ2-7; D is perhaps TRBD2 (6 bases). Between the trimmed V and J ends, which lost 9 bases and 0 bases, there was a span of 12 bases. Germline V lookup: CDR1 MNHEY, CDR2 SMNVEV (reference sequence). The CDR3 loop spans 13 amino acids. The CDR3 DNA reads as TGTGCCAGTAGGACTATCGCCTCCTACGAGCAGTACTTC. Translated: CASRTIASYEQYF.

V gene TRBV7-2 combines with J gene TRBJ2-2, with 7 bases fitting TRBD2. This CDR3 region has 14 residues. In germline, CDR1 is SGHTA, CDR2 FQGNSA. The J segment lost 6 bases and the V segment lost 2 bases, leaving 3 bases of the junction unmatched. This CDR3 reads CASSLLAVAGELFF. CDR3 DNA sequence: TGTGCCAGCAGCTTACTAGCGGTGGCCGGGGAGCTGTTTTTT. Combining the CDR3 with reference TRBV7-2 and TRBJ2-2 gives the whole variable domain GAGVSQSPSNKVTEKGKDVELRCDPISGHTALYWYRQSLGQGLEFLIYFQGNSAPDKSGLPSDRFSAERTGGSVSTLTIQRTQQEDSAVYLCASSLLAVAGELFFGEGSRLTVL.

This chain's CDR3 is CASSQEGTGASGNTIYF. CDR3 DNA sequence: TGTGCCAGCAGCCAAGAGGGGACAGGGGCTTCTGGAAACACCATATATTTT. The rearrangement uses TRBV4-2 and TRBJ1-3, with 10 bases that match TRBD1. The CDR3 sequence is 17 residues long. Germline V gives CDR1 LGHNA, CDR2 YNFKEQ. Trimming cost V 0 bases and J 1 base; bases outside gene matches: 3.

This clone was seen once. The chain joins TRBV28 to TRBJ2-3; D gene unclear. Trimming pared 7 bases from V and 2 bases from J, leaving 7 bases between. The V gene's germline CDR1 is MDHEN and CDR2 SYDVKM. The CDR3 spans 12 residues. Written as DNA, the CDR3 is TGTGCCAGCACCAGACTCACAGATACGCAGTATTTT. The encoded protein is CASTRLTDTQYF.

This sequence joins TRBV7-2 and TRBJ2-7; 7 bases are a match to TRBD2. CDR1 and CDR2 from the germline V gene are SGHTA and FQGNSA. The CDR3 is made up of 13 amino acids. The trim removed 4 bases at V and 1 base at J, leaving 1 base unmatched. The CDR3 spells CASSWGGSYEQYF. Here the CDR3 DNA reads TGTGCCAGCAGCTGGGGAGGGTCCTACGAGCAGTACTTC.

The V call is TRBV30, the J call TRBJ2-2; TRBD1 agrees at 10 bases. There are 15 residues in the CDR3. The V gene end was trimmed by 5 bases and the J gene end by 6 bases; junction bases not matched to a gene: 9. Germline lookup yields CDR1 GTSNPN and CDR2 SVGIG (reference sequence). The DNA for the CDR3 is TGTGCCTGGTGGCCTGGGACAGGGGAGGCCGGGGAGCTGTTTTTT. It specifies CAWWPGTGEAGELFF.

V gene TRBV27 combines with J gene TRBJ2-7, with D unresolved. This CDR3 spans 13 amino acids. Germline V lookup: CDR1 MNHEY, CDR2 SMNVEV (reference sequence). Trimming removed 3 bases at V and 5 bases at J, with 11 bases between. The DNA of the CDR3 is TGTGCCAGCAGTTTTCCGGGCCACCACGAGCAGTACTTC. It is translated as CASSFPGHHEQYF.

This clone occurred once. The chain joins TRBV21-1 to TRBJ2-2; the table's D call TRBD1 went unverified against the DNA. TRBV21-1 is flagged as a pseudogene. The CDR3 contains 15 residues. The CDR3 DNA is TGTGCCAGCAGAAAGGACAGCTTAAACACCGGGGAGCTGTTTTTT. Its translation is CASRKDSLNTGELFF.

The DNA for the CDR3 is TGCAGCGCCCGGGACACGTCCTACGAGCAGTACTTC. Protein sequence: CSARDTSYEQYF. The rearrangement uses TRBV29-1 and TRBJ2-7; TRBD1 is a possible D gene (6 bases). The CDR3 loop spans 12 amino acids. Germline CDR1 is SQVTM and CDR2 is ANQGSEA. V was trimmed by 7 bases and J by 1 base, leaving 11 bases between them.

The gene calls are TRBV28 and TRBJ2-7, with TRBD2 identical over 8 bases. The CDR3 covers 16 residues. With V trimmed by 2 bases and J by 7 bases, 13 bases remained unmatched. Germline V gene sequence: CDR1 MDHEN, CDR2 SYDVKM. In DNA form, the CDR3 reads TGTGCCAGCAGTTTAGGGAGCGGAGCGGGAGAAGGGGAGCAGTACTTC. Protein sequence: CASSLGSGAGEGEQYF.

A few counts support this clone. The chain carries TRBV9 and TRBJ1-2; 9 nucleotides agree with TRBD1. There are 16 residues in the CDR3. The V segment lost 2 bases and the J segment 4 bases; nucleotides outside the gene matches: 9. From germline, CDR1 is SGDLS and CDR2 YYNGEE. In DNA form, the CDR3 reads TGTGCCAGCAGCGTCGATGCCCTGGACAGGGGCTATGGCTACACCTTC. Translation gives CASSVDALDRGYGYTF. Using reference TRBV9 and TRBJ1-2 for the parts outside the CDR3, the full variable domain is DSGVTQTPKHLITATGQRVTLRCSPRSGDLSVYWYQQSLDQGLQFLIQYYNGEERAKGNILERFSAQQFPDLHSELNLSSLELGDSALYFCASSVDALDRGYGYTFGSGTRLTVV.

Worth noting for this clone: This likely comes from a read error, as the CDR3 has no conserved phenylalanine or tryptophan at its end. The chain recombines TRBV2 with TRBJ1-6; 9 positions match TRBD1. V was pared by 6 bases and J by 7 bases, with 7 bases of the junction left unmatched. Germline V gives CDR1 SNHLY, CDR2 FYNNEI. The CDR3 has 15 amino acids. The CDR3 DNA reads as TGTGCCAGCAGGAGGAGACAGGGGGACAATTCACCCCTCCACCTT. This gives the protein CASRRRQGDNSPLHL.

This clone was recorded only once. This chain joins TRBV2 and TRBJ2-1; tentatively, D is TRBD2 (6 bases). Trimming took 8 bases from V and 3 from J, leaving 14 bases between them. Germline V gene sequence: CDR1 SNHLY, CDR2 FYNNEI. The CDR3 covers 14 residues. CDR3 nucleotides: TGTGCCAGCCTCGGGGGTCGGAACTACAATGAGCAGTTCTTC. Amino acids: CASLGGRNYNEQFF. The full variable domain, with the rest looked up from reference TRBV2 and TRBJ2-1, is EPEVTQTPSHQVTQMGQEVILRCVPISNHLYFYWYRQILGQKVEFLVSFYNNEISEKSEIFDDQFSVERPDGSNFTLKIRSTKLEDSAMYFCASLGGRNYNEQFFGPGTRLTVL.

The chain couples TRBV28 to TRBJ1-6, with D possibly TRBD1 on 5 matching bases. This CDR3 region has 13 residues. Trimming took off 11 bases at V and 4 bases at J, with 12 bases between the two ends. CDR1 MDHEN and CDR2 SYDVKM come from the germline V gene. DNA of the CDR3: TGTGCCGGAGGACAAGCGTATAATTCACCCCTCCACTTT. Translated: CAGGQAYNSPLHF.

V gene TRBV27 combines with J gene TRBJ2-3, with D tentatively TRBD2 (6 bases). This CDR3 is built from 13 residues. Trimming removed 3 bases at V and 10 bases at J, with 14 bases between. The germline CDR1 and CDR2 sequences are MNHEY and SMNVEV (reference sequence). The CDR3 here is CASSFWGEHAQYF. Here the CDR3 DNA reads TGTGCCAGCAGTTTTTGGGGGGAGCACGCGCAGTATTTT.

This clone was detected a few times. The gene calls are TRBV2 and TRBJ2-1, with D unclear. CDR3 size: 12 residues. V was shortened by 8 bases and J by 9 bases, with 14 bases between the two germline ends. Per the germline V gene, CDR1 is SNHLY and CDR2 is FYNNEI. In DNA, the CDR3 is TGTGCCAGCCTCCTTCTTTCTAGTGAGCAGTTCTTC. It codes for CASLLLSSEQFF.

The CDR3: CASDPGIVYGYTF. CDR3 coding DNA: TGTGCCAGCGATCCAGGTATAGTCTATGGCTACACCTTC. The gene calls are TRBV27 and TRBJ1-2; no clear D gene. V lost 8 bases and J lost 4, with 14 bases in between. Per germline, CDR1 MNHEY and CDR2 SMNVEV (reference sequence). The CDR3 length is 13 residues.

The CDR3 protein is CASSLLDSTDTQYF. The CDR3, as DNA: TGTGCCAGCAGCTTGTTGGACAGCACAGATACGCAGTATTTT. The V and J genes are TRBV5-6 and TRBJ2-3; D gene unclear. Germline assignment: CDR1 SGHDT and CDR2 YYEEEE. Trimming took 1 base from V and 0 from J, leaving 6 bases between them. The CDR3 sequence is 14 residues long.

The chain is built from TRBV3-1 (or the pseudogene TRBV3-2) and TRBJ1-2; D ambiguous. The V end lost 5 bases, the J end lost 3 bases, and 4 bases lay between the germline ends. The CDR3 sequence is 11 residues long. Germline lookup yields CDR1 LGHDT and CDR2 YNNKEL (reference sequence). The CDR3 coding sequence is TGTGCCAGCAGCAATTACTATGGCTACACCTTC. It codes for CASSNYYGYTF.